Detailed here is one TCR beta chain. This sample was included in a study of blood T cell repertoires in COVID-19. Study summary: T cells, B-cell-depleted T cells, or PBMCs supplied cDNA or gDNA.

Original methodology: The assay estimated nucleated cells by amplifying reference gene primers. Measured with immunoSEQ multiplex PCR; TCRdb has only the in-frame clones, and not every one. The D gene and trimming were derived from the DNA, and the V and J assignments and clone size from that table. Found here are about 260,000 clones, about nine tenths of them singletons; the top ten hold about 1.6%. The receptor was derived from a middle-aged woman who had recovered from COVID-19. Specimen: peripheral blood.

CDR3 region: CASSLEGVYNEQFF. CDR3 nucleotide sequence: TGCGCCAGCAGCTTGGAAGGGGTGTACAATGAGCAGTTCTTC. J is TRBJ2-1 and V is TRBV5-1; D possibly corresponds to TRBD1 (5 bases). This CDR3 has 14 residues. V lost 0 bases and J lost 4, with 8 bases in between. The germline CDR1 and CDR2 sequences are SGHRS and YFSETQ.